This note documents a single TCR beta chain sequence. This sample was taken from a study of blood T cell repertoires in COVID-19. On the study more broadly: In each case, the material was cDNA or gDNA derived from T cells, B-cell-depleted T cells, or PBMCs.

The CDR3 consists of 13 residues. The ends were cut back, 4 bases at V and 6 bases at J, with 10 bases in the middle. Germline CDR1 KGHSH, CDR2 LQKENI. TCRdb keeps only in-frame clones here, not all; method: immunoSEQ multiplex PCR. In the table there are around 150,000 clones, 87% of which are singletons. Sequencing was carried out using peripheral blood. This rearrangement joins TRBV18 to TRBJ1-5; D is ambiguous. The clonotype comes from a woman aged 60-75 years with active or convalescent COVID-19. CDR3 bases: TGTGCCAGCTCACGCGCCCGAAGTCAGCCCCAGCATTTT. Translating gives CASSRARSQPQHF.